A selection of T cell receptor beta chains follows, all from one sample in a study of blood T cell repertoires in COVID-19. Generated by immunoSEQ multiplex PCR, the TCRdb table keeps only in-frame clones and is missing some. Altogether around 200,000 clones are present, under 90% being singletons, with the ten largest covering nearly 4.5%. Input material: peripheral blood. These receptors were taken from a man aged 50 to 59 with acute or convalescent COVID-19. CDR3s include the opening cysteine and the closing phenylalanine or tryptophan. Clone size is not always given. Where it is, it says once, few, many or a class for expanded clones.

clone_size	j_call	v_call	cdr3_aa
NA	TRBJ2-2	TRBV5-1	CASNVGQGGHVDGELFF
NA	TRBJ2-1	TRBV3-1/TRBV3-2	CASNNGQGGEQFF
NA	TRBJ1-2	TRBV4-1	CASSQDDRENYGYTF
NA	TRBJ2-3	TRBV21-1	CASINKRQADTQYF
NA	TRBJ1-4	TRBV5-1	CASKLGQLNEKLFF
NA	TRBJ1-6	TRBV27	CASSFRDRAYYNSPLHF
few	TRBJ1-5	TRBV30	CAWSVRDRGSGQPQHF
once	TRBJ2-3	TRBV4-1	CASSQDFFSSTDTQYF
once	TRBJ1-4	TRBV19	CASSIHRDRGTNEKLFF
NA	TRBJ1-1	TRBV12-3/TRBV12-4	CASSFWGSEAFF
NA	TRBJ2-5	TRBV12-3/TRBV12-4	CASRYRIETQYF
NA	TRBJ1-4	TRBV6-6	CASSYDRSDEKLFF
NA	TRBJ1-5	TRBV19	CASSSQGSNQPQHF
once	TRBJ2-7	TRBV7-9	CASSLVGTEADEQYF
NA	TRBJ1-1	TRBV7-2	CASSLRSDMNTEAFF
NA	TRBJ1-5	TRBV19	CASSSGQGYQPQHF
NA	TRBJ2-2	TRBV11-2	CASSPRLAGGELFF
NA	TRBJ2-1	TRBV27	CASSLSKDRGGEQFF
NA	TRBJ1-6	TRBV6-6	CASSTPGPLHF
NA	TRBJ1-5	TRBV27	CASRPARVRQPQHF
NA	TRBJ2-5	TRBV9	CASSVGVAGGFETQYF
NA	TRBJ1-1	TRBV27	CASSLWGQGGWLNTEAFF
once	TRBJ2-1	TRBV18	CASSRTSGGPYNEQFF
NA	TRBJ1-4	TRBV30	CAWSKGQGPPTNEKLFF
NA	TRBJ1-2	TRBV6-5	CASSYGVTGVYGYTF
NA	TRBJ1-2	TRBV7-9	CASSQQENYGYTF
NA	TRBJ2-1	TRBV18	CASSPTGQGSEQFF
NA	TRBJ2-1	TRBV29-1	CSVEGPPGSIGGEQFF
NA	TRBJ2-2	TRBV10-1	CASSESLGQTNTGELFF